The T cell receptor beta chain described here comes from a study of control samples from healthy donors and cancer patients. Trimming cost V 6 bases and J 0 bases, with 9 bases left between them. The CDR3 runs 14 residues. Germline loops: CDR1 ENHRY, CDR2 SYGVKD. Sequencing was performed with immunoSEQ multiplex PCR; in TCRdb, only in-frame clones are kept and a portion is missing. The sample lists some 130,000 clones; roughly 89% were seen once. The V gene is TRBV10-3, the J gene TRBJ1-3, with D unclear. The source is a man aged 25-40 years in good health. The sequencing sample was made of blood. The CDR3 bases are TGTGCCATCAGGGAAACCTACTCTGGAAACACCATATATTTT. It is translated as CAIRETYSGNTIYF.